This paragraph reports one T cell receptor (beta chain). Its antigen is not identified. The sample is drawn from a study of CD8 T cells in Susac syndrome. Findings and caveats of the study: CD8+ clonal expansion in Susac peaked in TEMRA cells and active patients. A relatively small number of individuals underwent TCR sequencing and HLA analysis. Susac-specific public clones were found in both the total CD8+ and the CD8+ TEMRA repertoires, with around 16 in the former and roughly five in the latter.

cDNA came from roughly 0.53 to 1 ug RNA primed by random hexamers. Multiplex PCR with immunoSEQ amplified the TCR beta CDR3 across 54 Vbeta and 13 Jbeta. TCRdb ran MiXCR on the immunoSEQ multiplex PCR reads and lists one entry per CDR3 protein. The sample holds 130,000 or so distinct CDR3 sequences; over 90% are singletons and the top ten take around 0.28%. The CDR3 has 15 amino acids. The V and J ends lost 5 bases and 7 bases, in that order; junction bases with no gene match: 6. The TCR originated in a human donor with Susac syndrome. Sequencing was carried out using CD8+ T cells from PBMCs. The chain couples TRBV12-3 or TRBV12-4 to TRBJ1-5, with 12 nucleotides matching TRBD1. The CDR3 DNA follows: TGTGCCAGCAGTCCGGGGACAGGGGGCCGGCAGCCCCAGCATTTT. Translating it yields CASSPGTGGRQPQHF.